This TCR beta chain was recorded in a study of T cells in Graves' hyperthyroidism and ophthalmopathy. Study outcomes and limitations: With a median lead of roughly 6.8 months before onset, the model predicted ophthalmopathy.

Disease duration was under 3 months in the ophthalmopathy patients, who also had a Clinical Activity Score of at least 3 and a NOSPECS grade of at least 4. The PBMCs studied were ones that came from about 10 ml fresh peripheral blood. A remark on this clonotype: Its antigen remains unknown.

There were TCR beta CDR3 regions amplified from RNA transcripts. The TCR CDR3 first-round RT-PCR relied on the HTBI primer set. TCRdb re-derived calls from the multiplex PCR reads in MiXCR, one entry per CDR3 protein. The data contain about 640,000 distinct CDR3 sequences, 14% of them singletons. Germline CDR1 reads LGHNA; CDR2 reads YSLEER. The ends were cut back, 4 bases at V and 4 bases at J, with 23 bases in the middle. The CDR3 runs 17 residues. The receptor was derived from a woman between 50 and 59 years old with Graves' ophthalmopathy. The chain links TRBV4-3 to TRBJ2-7, with D hard to call. Source material: blood. CDR3 loop: CASSPTTPGMGYYEQYF. The CDR3 nucleotides read TGCGCCAGCAGCCCTACGACCCCAGGAATGGGGTATTACGAGCAGTACTTC.